The source of this T cell receptor beta chain is a study of T cells in Graves' hyperthyroidism and ophthalmopathy. Study-level results: Researchers found most expanded thyroid clonotypes above 0.001 in blood as well.

The germline V gene has CDR1 SGHRS and CDR2 YFSETQ. This CDR3 spans 15 amino acids. V dropped 3 bases and J dropped 8; count of bases not matched to a gene: 10. The patients, who ranged from 18 to 65 in age, presented with newly diagnosed hyperthyroidism lasting under 2 months. Predating any ophthalmopathy symptoms, the blood sample was taken at first hyperthyroidism diagnosis. To note about this clonotype: The antigen remains unidentified.

The source material, RNA transcripts, was used to amplify TCR beta CDR3 regions. First-round RT-PCR of the TCR CDR3 relied on the HTBI primer set. TCRdb reprocessed the multiplex PCR reads via MiXCR and lists one record per CDR3 protein. The sample has a few hundred thousand distinct CDR3 sequences; approximately 15% are singletons. The TCR comes from a woman aged 30 to 39 with Graves' hyperthyroidism that later progressed to Graves' ophthalmopathy. The chain uses TRBV5-1 and TRBJ2-4; 8 bases are a match to TRBD1. Sequenced: blood. CDR3 region: CASSSGQGGRDIQYF. CDR3 nucleotide sequence: TGCGCCAGCAGCTCTGGACAGGGCGGAAGGGACATTCAGTACTTC.